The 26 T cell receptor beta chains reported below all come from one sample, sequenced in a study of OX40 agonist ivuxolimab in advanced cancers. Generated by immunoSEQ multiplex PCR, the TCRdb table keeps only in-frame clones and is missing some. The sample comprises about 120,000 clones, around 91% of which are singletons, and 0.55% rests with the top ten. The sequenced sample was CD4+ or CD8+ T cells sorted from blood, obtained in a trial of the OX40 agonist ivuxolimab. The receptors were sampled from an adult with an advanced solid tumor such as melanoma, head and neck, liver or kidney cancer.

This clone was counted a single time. CDR3 sequence (DNA): TGTGCCAGCAGTGAAGCGATGGGCTCTGGGGCCAACGTCCTGACTTTC. It yields the protein CASSEAMGSGANVLTF. The chain is built from TRBV6-1 and TRBJ2-6; D remains unclear. The CDR3 length is 16 residues. Germline CDR1 is MNHNS and CDR2 is SASEGT. The V gene lost 0 bases and the J gene lost 0 bases, with 6 bases spanning the gap.

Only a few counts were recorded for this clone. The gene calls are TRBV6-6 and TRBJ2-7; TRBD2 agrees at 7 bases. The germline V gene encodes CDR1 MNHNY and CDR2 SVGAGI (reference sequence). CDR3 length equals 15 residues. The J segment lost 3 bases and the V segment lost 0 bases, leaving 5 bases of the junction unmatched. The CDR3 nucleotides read TGTGCCAGCAGTTACTCTGGGGGGGTCGGCTACGAGCAGTACTTC. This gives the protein CASSYSGGVGYEQYF.

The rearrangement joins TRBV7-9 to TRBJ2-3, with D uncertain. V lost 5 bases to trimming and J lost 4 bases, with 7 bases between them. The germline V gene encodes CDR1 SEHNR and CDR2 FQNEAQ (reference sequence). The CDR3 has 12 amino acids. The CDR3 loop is CASSPLPDTQYF. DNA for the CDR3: TGTGCCAGCAGCCCGCTCCCAGATACGCAGTATTTT.

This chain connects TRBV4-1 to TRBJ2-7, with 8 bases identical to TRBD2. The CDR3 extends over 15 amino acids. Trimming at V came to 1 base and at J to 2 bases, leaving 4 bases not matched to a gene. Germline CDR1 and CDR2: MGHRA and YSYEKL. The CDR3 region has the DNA TGCGCCAGCAGCCAAGCGGGGCGGGGGGCCTACGAGCAGTACTTC. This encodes CASSQAGRGAYEQYF.

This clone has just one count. CDR3 in DNA: TGTGCCAGCAGCTTAGCACGGACAGGAGATGAGCAGTTCTTC. Translated: CASSLARTGDEQFF. This sequence joins TRBV7-2 and TRBJ2-1; 7 bases match TRBD1. V lost 0 bases, J lost 8 bases, and 4 bases stayed unmatched. This CDR3 is built from 14 residues. Germline CDR1 is SGHTA and CDR2 is FQGNSA. The entire variable domain, with the rest obtained from reference TRBV7-2 and TRBJ2-1, is as follows: GAGVSQSPSNKVTEKGKDVELRCDPISGHTALYWYRQSLGQGLEFLIYFQGNSAPDKSGLPSDRFSAERTGGSVSTLTIQRTQQEDSAVYLCASSLARTGDEQFFGPGTRLTVL.

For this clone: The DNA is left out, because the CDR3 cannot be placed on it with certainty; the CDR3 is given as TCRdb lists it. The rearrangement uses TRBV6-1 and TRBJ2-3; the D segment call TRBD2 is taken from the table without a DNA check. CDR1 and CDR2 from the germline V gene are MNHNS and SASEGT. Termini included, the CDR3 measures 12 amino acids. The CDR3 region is CASSVGPGIGYF.

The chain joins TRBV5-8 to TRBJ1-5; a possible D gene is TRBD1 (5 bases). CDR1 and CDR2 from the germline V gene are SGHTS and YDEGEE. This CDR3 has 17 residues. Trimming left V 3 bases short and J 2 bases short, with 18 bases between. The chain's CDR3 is CASSSEGATVGNQPQHF. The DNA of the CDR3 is TGTGCCAGCAGCTCCGAAGGGGCTACCGTTGGCAATCAGCCCCAGCATTTT.

The CDR3 sequence is CASSVAGGGYTDTQYF. The CDR3 DNA reads TGTGCCAGCAGCGTAGCCGGCGGGGGTTACACAGATACGCAGTATTTT. The chain is built from TRBV9 and TRBJ2-3, with 7 positions matching TRBD2. The CDR3 is made up of 16 amino acids. CDR1 and CDR2 from the germline V gene are SGDLS and YYNGEE. V shed 0 bases, J shed 2 bases, and the junction held 6 bases outside the gene matches.

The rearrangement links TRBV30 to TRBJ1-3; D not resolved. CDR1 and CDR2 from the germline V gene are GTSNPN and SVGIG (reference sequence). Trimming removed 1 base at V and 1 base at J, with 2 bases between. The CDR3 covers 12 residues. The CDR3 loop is CAWSASGNTIYF. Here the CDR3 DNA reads TGTGCCTGGAGTGCGTCTGGAAACACCATATATTTT. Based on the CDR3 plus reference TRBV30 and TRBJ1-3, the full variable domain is SQTIHQWPATLVQPVGSPLSLECTVEGTSNPNLYWYRQAAGRGLQLLFYSVGIGQISSEVPQNLSASRPQDRQFILSSKKLLLSDSGFYLCAWSASGNTIYFGEGSWLTVV.

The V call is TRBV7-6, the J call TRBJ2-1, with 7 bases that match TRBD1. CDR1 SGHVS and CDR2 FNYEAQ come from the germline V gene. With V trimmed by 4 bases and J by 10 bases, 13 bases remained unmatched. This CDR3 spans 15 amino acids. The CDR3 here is CASSSGPQGVGEQFF. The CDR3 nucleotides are TGTGCCAGCAGCTCCGGCCCCCAGGGGGTAGGGGAGCAGTTCTTC.

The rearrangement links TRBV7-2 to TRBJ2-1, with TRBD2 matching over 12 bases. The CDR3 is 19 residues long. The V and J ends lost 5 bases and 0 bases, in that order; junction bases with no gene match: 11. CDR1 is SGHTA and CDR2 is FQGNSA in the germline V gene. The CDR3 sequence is CASSPRTSGVPSSYNEQFF. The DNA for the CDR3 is TGTGCCAGCAGCCCTCGGACTAGCGGGGTCCCTAGCTCCTACAATGAGCAGTTCTTC.

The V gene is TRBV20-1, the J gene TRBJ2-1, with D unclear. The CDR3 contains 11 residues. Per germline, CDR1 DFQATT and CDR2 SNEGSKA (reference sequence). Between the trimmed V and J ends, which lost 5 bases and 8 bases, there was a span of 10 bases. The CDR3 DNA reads TGCAGTGCTGACCTGTTAGATGAGCAGTTCTTC. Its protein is CSADLLDEQFF.

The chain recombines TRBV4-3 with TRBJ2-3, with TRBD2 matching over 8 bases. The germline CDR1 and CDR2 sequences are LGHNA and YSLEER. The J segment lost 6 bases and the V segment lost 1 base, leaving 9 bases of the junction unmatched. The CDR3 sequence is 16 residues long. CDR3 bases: TGCGCCAGCAGCCAAGCGGGGGGGCGGGGCAGGGATACGCAGTATTTT. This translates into CASSQAGGRGRDTQYF.

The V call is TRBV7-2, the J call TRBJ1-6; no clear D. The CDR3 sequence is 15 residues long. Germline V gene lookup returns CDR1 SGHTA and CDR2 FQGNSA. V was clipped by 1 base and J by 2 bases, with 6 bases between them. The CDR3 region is CASSLEQPYNSPLHF. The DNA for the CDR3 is TGTGCCAGCAGCTTAGAACAGCCCTATAATTCACCCCTCCACTTT. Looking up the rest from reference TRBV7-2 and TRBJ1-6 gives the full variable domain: GAGVSQSPSNKVTEKGKDVELRCDPISGHTALYWYRQSLGQGLEFLIYFQGNSAPDKSGLPSDRFSAERTGGSVSTLTIQRTQQEDSAVYLCASSLEQPYNSPLHFGNGTRLTVT.

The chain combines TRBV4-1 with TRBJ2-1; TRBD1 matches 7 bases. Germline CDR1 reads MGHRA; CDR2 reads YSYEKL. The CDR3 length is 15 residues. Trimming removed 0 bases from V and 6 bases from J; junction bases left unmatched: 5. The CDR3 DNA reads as TGCGCCAGCAGCCAAGACGACAGGGTGGGCAATGAGCAGTTCTTC. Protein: CASSQDDRVGNEQFF.

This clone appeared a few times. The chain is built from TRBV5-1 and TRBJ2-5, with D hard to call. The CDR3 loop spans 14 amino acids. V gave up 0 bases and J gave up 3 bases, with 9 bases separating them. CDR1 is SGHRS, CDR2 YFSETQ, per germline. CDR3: CASSLVTEKETQYF. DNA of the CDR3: TGCGCCAGCAGCTTGGTTACTGAAAAAGAGACCCAGTACTTC. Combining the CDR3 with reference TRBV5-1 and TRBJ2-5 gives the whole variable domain KAGVTQTPRYLIKTRGQQVTLSCSPISGHRSVSWYQQTPGQGLQFLFEYFSETQRNKGNFPGRFSGRQFSNSRSEMNVSTLELGDSALYLCASSLVTEKETQYFGPGTRLLVL.

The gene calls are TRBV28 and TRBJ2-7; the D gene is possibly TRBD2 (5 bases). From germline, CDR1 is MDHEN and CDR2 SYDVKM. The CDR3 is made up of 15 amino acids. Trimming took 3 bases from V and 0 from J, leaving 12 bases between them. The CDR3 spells CASSLRVPGSYEQYF. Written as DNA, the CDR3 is TGTGCCAGCAGTTTGAGGGTTCCAGGCTCCTACGAGCAGTACTTC.

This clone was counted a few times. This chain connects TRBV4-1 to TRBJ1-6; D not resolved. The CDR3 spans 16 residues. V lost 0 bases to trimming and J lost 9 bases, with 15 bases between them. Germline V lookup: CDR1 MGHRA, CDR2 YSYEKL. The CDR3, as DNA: TGCGCCAGCAGCCAAGAAGTGTCACACCTTGGTTCACCCCTCCACTTT. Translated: CASSQEVSHLGSPLHF.

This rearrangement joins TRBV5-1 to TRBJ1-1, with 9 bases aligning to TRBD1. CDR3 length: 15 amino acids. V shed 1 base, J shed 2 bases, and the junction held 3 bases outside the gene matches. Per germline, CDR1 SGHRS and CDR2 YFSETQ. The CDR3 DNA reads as TGCGCCAGCAGCTTGATGGGACAGGGTAACACTGAAGCTTTCTTT. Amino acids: CASSLMGQGNTEAFF.

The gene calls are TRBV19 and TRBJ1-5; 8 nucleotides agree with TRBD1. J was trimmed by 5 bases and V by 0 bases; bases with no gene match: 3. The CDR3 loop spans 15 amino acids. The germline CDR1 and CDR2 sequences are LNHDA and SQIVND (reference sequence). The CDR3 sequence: CASSIEQGGYQPQHF. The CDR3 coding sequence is TGTGCCAGTAGTATAGAACAGGGGGGTTATCAGCCCCAGCATTTT.

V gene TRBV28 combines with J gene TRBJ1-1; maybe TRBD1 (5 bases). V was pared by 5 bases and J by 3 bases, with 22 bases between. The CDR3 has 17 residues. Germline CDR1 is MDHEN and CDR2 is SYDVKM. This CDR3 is CASSLLGAELWDTEAFF. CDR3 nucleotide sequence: TGTGCCAGCAGTCTTCTAGGGGCAGAACTTTGGGACACTGAAGCTTTCTTT.

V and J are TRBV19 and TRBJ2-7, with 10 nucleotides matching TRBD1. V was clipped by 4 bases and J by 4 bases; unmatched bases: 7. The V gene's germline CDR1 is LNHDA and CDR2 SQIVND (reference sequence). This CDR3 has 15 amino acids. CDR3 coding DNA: TGTGCCAGTAGTAGTCCGGGACAGGGGCAATACGAGCAGTACTTC. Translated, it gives CASSSPGQGQYEQYF. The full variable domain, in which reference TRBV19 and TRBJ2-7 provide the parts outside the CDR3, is DGGITQSPKYLFRKEGQNVTLSCEQNLNHDAMYWYRQDPGQGLRLIYYSQIVNDFQKGDIAEGYSVSREKKESFPLTVTSAQKNPTAFYLCASSSPGQGQYEQYFGPGTRLTVT.

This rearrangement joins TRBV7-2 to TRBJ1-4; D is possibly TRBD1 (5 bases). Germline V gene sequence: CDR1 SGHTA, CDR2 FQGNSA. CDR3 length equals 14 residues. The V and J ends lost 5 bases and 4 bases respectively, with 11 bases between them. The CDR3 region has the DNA TGTGCCAGCAGCCGCCCAGGGCGTAATGAAAAACTGTTTTTT. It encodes CASSRPGRNEKLFF.

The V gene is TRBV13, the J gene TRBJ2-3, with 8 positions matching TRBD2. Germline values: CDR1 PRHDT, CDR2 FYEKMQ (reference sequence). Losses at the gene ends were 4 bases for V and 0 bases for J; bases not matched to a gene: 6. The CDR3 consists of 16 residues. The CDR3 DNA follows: TGTGCCAGCAGCTACGTCCGGGGGGGCAGCACAGATACGCAGTATTTT. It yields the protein CASSYVRGGSTDTQYF. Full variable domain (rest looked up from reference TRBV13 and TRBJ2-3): AAGVIQSPRHLIKEKRETATLKCYPIPRHDTVYWYQQGPGQDPQFLISFYEKMQSDKGSIPDRFSAQQFSDYHSELNMSSLELGDSALYFCASSYVRGGSTDTQYFGPGTRLTVL.

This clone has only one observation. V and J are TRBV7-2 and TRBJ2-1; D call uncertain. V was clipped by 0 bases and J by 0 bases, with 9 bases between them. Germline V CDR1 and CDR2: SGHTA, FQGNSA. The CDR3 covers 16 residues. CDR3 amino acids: CASSLAATSSYNEQFF. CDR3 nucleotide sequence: TGTGCCAGCAGCTTAGCCGCGACGTCCTCCTACAATGAGCAGTTCTTC.

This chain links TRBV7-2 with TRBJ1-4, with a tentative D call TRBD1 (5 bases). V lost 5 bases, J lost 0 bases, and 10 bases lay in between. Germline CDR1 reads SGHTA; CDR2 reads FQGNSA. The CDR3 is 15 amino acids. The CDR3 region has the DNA TGTGCCAGCAGCCTATCACAGGCAACTAATGAAAAACTGTTTTTT. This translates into CASSLSQATNEKLFF.